A single sample is the source of the 25 T cell receptor beta chains below, sequenced in a study of shared clonotypes between healthy human individuals. Naive CD8 populations comprised CD45RO-negative cells positively selected for CCR7, excluding terminally differentiated effector memory CD45RA+ cells. Generated by immunoSEQ multiplex PCR, the TCRdb table keeps only in-frame clones and is missing some. The profile shows nearly 2 million clones, approximately 95% of them singletons. The sample comprised naive CD8+ T cells sorted from blood. These receptor sequences come from a man aged 18 to 35 in good health.

The chain couples TRBV30 to TRBJ1-1; 9 bases fit TRBD1. The CDR3 has 13 amino acids. V dropped 4 bases and J dropped 5; count of bases not matched to a gene: 5. Germline lookup yields CDR1 GTSNPN and CDR2 SVGIG (reference sequence). Here the CDR3 DNA reads TGTGCCTGGAATTCCGGGACAGGGACTGAAGCTTTCTTT. Protein: CAWNSGTGTEAFF.

The chain carries TRBV5-8 and TRBJ2-1, with TRBD2 matching 7 bases. Germline CDR1 reads SGHTS; CDR2 reads YDEGEE. V shed 4 bases, J shed 0 bases, and the junction held 7 bases outside the gene matches. The CDR3 extends over 16 amino acids. DNA of the CDR3: TGTGCCAGCAGCATTAGCGGGCCGAGCTCCTACAATGAGCAGTTCTTC. Translation gives CASSISGPSSYNEQFF.

V and J are TRBV6-6 and TRBJ2-3, with D hard to call. There are 16 residues in the CDR3. The germline gives CDR1 MNHNY, CDR2 SVGAGI (reference sequence). V was pared by 6 bases and J by 1 base, with 17 bases between. In nucleotides, the CDR3 is TGTGCCAGCAGGTACCTGATAGCAGCCCGCACAGATACGCAGTATTTT. Its translation is CASRYLIAARTDTQYF.

This chain uses TRBV5-5 with TRBJ2-1, with no clear D. Germline V gene lookup returns CDR1 SGHKS and CDR2 YYEKEE (reference sequence). V lost 2 bases and J lost 6, with 15 bases in between. The CDR3 totals 15 residues. In DNA, the CDR3 is TGTGCCAGCAGCTTTCCGGGCCTCCTAGGCAATGAGCAGTTCTTC. Its translation: CASSFPGLLGNEQFF.

The sample holds one count of this clone. The rearrangement links TRBV5-6 to TRBJ1-1; TRBD1 matches 10 bases. The CDR3 has 15 amino acids. The V gene end was trimmed by 7 bases and the J gene end by 4 bases; junction bases not matched to a gene: 10. Germline values: CDR1 SGHDT, CDR2 YYEEEE. The CDR3 reads CASDLLTGGRTEAFF. The CDR3 DNA is TGTGCCAGCGACCTTCTGACAGGGGGCCGCACTGAAGCTTTCTTT.

The V call is TRBV9, the J call TRBJ2-3; 11 nucleotides align to TRBD2. Unmatched junction bases numbered 5, after V lost 0 bases and J lost 2 bases. CDR1 and CDR2 from the germline V gene are SGDLS and YYNGEE. This CDR3 region has 17 residues. The CDR3 DNA is TGTGCCAGCAGCGTAGAAGCTAGCGGGGGGCACACAGATACGCAGTATTTT. As protein: CASSVEASGGHTDTQYF.

A remark on this clone: The same CDR3 also results from other DNA sequences found in this sample. The rearrangement joins TRBV5-6 to TRBJ1-6; 12 bases map to TRBD1. Trimming removed 4 bases from V and 10 bases from J; junction bases left unmatched: 3. Germline V CDR1 and CDR2: SGHDT, YYEEEE. CDR3 length equals 14 residues. The CDR3 DNA sequence: TGTGCCAGCAGCCCCGGGACAGGGGGCTCACCCCTCCACTTT. Protein product: CASSPGTGGSPLHF.

Regarding this clone: Other DNA sequences from this sample encode an identical CDR3 as well. The V and J genes are TRBV27 and TRBJ2-2; D not certain. From germline, CDR1 is MNHEY and CDR2 SMNVEV (reference sequence). This CDR3 region has 13 residues. V lost 2 bases, J lost 4 bases, and 5 bases lay in between. The DNA for the CDR3 is TGTGCCAGCAGTTTACTTCTCACCGGGGAGCTGTTTTTT. This gives the protein CASSLLLTGELFF.

The chain recombines TRBV23-1 with TRBJ2-7; 8 positions agree with TRBD1. Being an ORF, TRBV23-1 has a function that is uncertain. The CDR3 is made up of 20 amino acids. V trimming: 0 bases; J trimming: 0 bases; junction bases outside the gene matches: 16. This CDR3 reads CASSQSNGGQAANYSYEQYF. The CDR3 DNA sequence: TGCGCCAGCAGTCAATCGAACGGGGGACAGGCGGCAAATTACTCCTACGAGCAGTACTTC.

This chain uses TRBV19 with TRBJ2-3; a possible D gene is TRBD1 (5 bases). The germline CDR1 and CDR2 sequences are LNHDA and SQIVND (reference sequence). The ends were cut back, 1 base at V and 2 bases at J, with 13 bases in the middle. The CDR3 is 16 amino acids. CDR3 sequence: CASSIGGFGTTDTQYF. The CDR3 region has the DNA TGTGCCAGTAGTATAGGGGGCTTCGGCACCACAGATACGCAGTATTTT.

The J gene is TRBJ2-1, the V gene TRBV27; 10 bases agree with TRBD2. Losses at the gene ends were 7 bases for V and 0 bases for J; bases not matched to a gene: 9. The CDR3 consists of 17 residues. From germline, CDR1 is MNHEY and CDR2 SMNVEV (reference sequence). CDR3 in amino acids: CASTPGASGSSYNEQFF. The CDR3 nucleotides read TGTGCCAGCACCCCGGGGGCTAGCGGGAGCTCCTACAATGAGCAGTTCTTC.

The chain recombines TRBV7-9 with TRBJ2-2; 8 bases map to TRBD1. The CDR3 covers 16 residues. With 4 bases clipped from V and 6 bases from J, the junction kept 10 bases outside the gene matches. Germline assignment: CDR1 SEHNR and CDR2 FQNEAQ (reference sequence). CDR3 residues: CASSSGEAGGPGELFF. In DNA form, the CDR3 reads TGTGCCAGCAGCTCGGGAGAAGCAGGGGGCCCCGGGGAGCTGTTTTTT.

Comment on this clone: Other DNA sequences in this sample translate to the same CDR3. The V and J genes are TRBV5-1 and TRBJ1-1; the D gene is possibly TRBD1 (6 bases). The CDR3 has 14 residues. Deletions cut 0 bases from V and 2 bases from J, with 8 bases between. The V gene's germline CDR1 is SGHRS and CDR2 YFSETQ. This chain's CDR3 is CASSLVGGNTEAFF. The CDR3 DNA is TGCGCCAGCAGCTTGGTCGGGGGCAACACTGAAGCTTTCTTT.

The CDR3 nucleotides read TGTGCCAGCAGTCGTCTAGCGGGCTACAATGAGCAGTTCTTC. Its protein is CASSRLAGYNEQFF. The chain combines TRBV2 with TRBJ2-1; 8 bases are shared with TRBD2. Germline V lookup: CDR1 SNHLY, CDR2 FYNNEI. The CDR3 spans 14 residues. The V gene end was trimmed by 5 bases and the J gene end by 3 bases; junction bases not matched to a gene: 3. The full variable domain, completed using reference TRBV2 and TRBJ2-1, is EPEVTQTPSHQVTQMGQEVILRCVPISNHLYFYWYRQILGQKVEFLVSFYNNEISEKSEIFDDQFSVERPDGSNFTLKIRSTKLEDSAMYFCASSRLAGYNEQFFGPGTRLTVL.

The chain employs TRBV6-1 and TRBJ2-7; D tentatively reads TRBD1 or TRBD2 (5 bases each). The germline V and J ends were trimmed by 1 base and 3 bases, with 13 bases remaining between them. Germline CDR1 MNHNS, CDR2 SASEGT. This CDR3 region has 15 residues. The CDR3 nucleotides read TGTGCCAGCAGTGAAGGACCCAGGGACCTCTACGAGCAGTACTTC. Translated, it gives CASSEGPRDLYEQYF.

With respect to this clone: The sample has other DNA sequences that encode this CDR3 too. The chain is built from TRBV9 and TRBJ2-7; D perhaps matches TRBD1 (5 bases). In germline, CDR1 is SGDLS, CDR2 YYNGEE. The CDR3 is 13 amino acids. V gave up 0 bases and J gave up 6 bases, with 10 bases separating them. CDR3 DNA sequence: TGTGCCAGCAGCGTAGGGGGCCTCGGCGAGCAGTACTTC. Translation: CASSVGGLGEQYF.

This clone was seen once. The gene calls are TRBV5-6 and TRBJ2-7, with a tentative D call TRBD1 (5 bases). V was cut by 4 bases and J by 5 bases, with 16 bases left in between. CDR3 length: 14 residues. CDR1 is SGHDT, CDR2 YYEEEE, per germline. The CDR3 region has the DNA TGTGCCAGCAGCGAAAGGGCCAACAGGCACGAGCAGTACTTC. This codes for CASSERANRHEQYF.

The chain combines TRBV5-6 with TRBJ2-7; TRBD2 is a possible D gene (6 bases). Germline CDR1 SGHDT, CDR2 YYEEEE. The V and J ends lost 4 bases and 1 base respectively, with 9 bases between them. This CDR3 contains 13 residues. The CDR3 here is CASSVSGSYEQYF. CDR3 DNA: TGTGCCAGCAGCGTGAGCGGGTCCTACGAGCAGTACTTC.

This sequence joins TRBV30 and TRBJ2-6; D is undetermined. Between the trimmed V and J ends, which lost 5 bases and 4 bases, there was a span of 6 bases. CDR1 GTSNPN and CDR2 SVGIG come from the germline V gene (reference sequence). CDR3 size: 12 residues. CDR3 DNA sequence: TGTGCCTGGGACATCGGGGCCAACGTCCTGACTTTC. This sequence encodes CAWDIGANVLTF.

The chain combines TRBV7-9 with TRBJ2-2; no definite D call. The V gene lost 3 bases and the J gene lost 1 base, with 6 bases spanning the gap. This CDR3 has 14 residues. Looked up from germline, CDR1 is SEHNR and CDR2 is FQNEAQ (reference sequence). The chain's CDR3 is CASSFFMNTGELFF. The CDR3 DNA reads as TGTGCCAGCAGCTTCTTTATGAACACCGGGGAGCTGTTTTTT.

Concerning this clone: One junction end disagrees with the germline gene, perhaps due to a read error. The rearrangement links TRBV11-3 to TRBJ2-1; 10 bases line up with TRBD2. Germline values: CDR1 SGHNT, CDR2 YENEEA. The CDR3 totals 13 residues. CDR3: CASSLAGLAHGIF. The DNA of the CDR3 is TGTGCCAGCAGCTTAGCGGGACTAGCGCATGGTATCTTC.

The chain uses TRBV2 and TRBJ2-7, with D perhaps matching TRBD1 (5 bases). Germline values: CDR1 SNHLY, CDR2 FYNNEI. The CDR3 totals 16 residues. Trimming pared 0 bases from V and 2 bases from J, leaving 14 bases between. As DNA, the CDR3 is TGTGCCAGCAGTGAAGCTGGGAAGGGGTTTCCCTACGAGCAGTACTTC. Translated, it gives CASSEAGKGFPYEQYF. Full variable domain (rest looked up from reference TRBV2 and TRBJ2-7): EPEVTQTPSHQVTQMGQEVILRCVPISNHLYFYWYRQILGQKVEFLVSFYNNEISEKSEIFDDQFSVERPDGSNFTLKIRSTKLEDSAMYFCASSEAGKGFPYEQYFGPGTRLTVT.

V usage is TRBV10-1 and J usage is TRBJ2-1; 11 bases are shared with TRBD2. Germline V gives CDR1 WNHNN, CDR2 SYGVQD (reference sequence). With V trimmed by 4 bases and J by 7 bases, 6 bases remained unmatched. The CDR3 loop spans 15 amino acids. Here the CDR3 reads CASSGSGRAMNEQFF. The CDR3 DNA follows: TGCGCCAGCAGTGGTAGCGGGAGGGCCATGAATGAGCAGTTCTTC.

CDR3 amino acids: CASSRGRGRVSSYEQYF. CDR3 nucleotides: TGTGCCAGCTCCCGAGGGCGGGGCAGGGTCAGCTCCTACGAGCAGTACTTC. The V and J genes are TRBV18 and TRBJ2-7, with D tentatively TRBD2 (6 bases). The ends were cut back, 6 bases at V and 0 bases at J, with 21 bases in the middle. The CDR3 totals 17 residues. Germline-derived CDR1 and CDR2 are KGHSH and LQKENI.

Turning to this clone: A read error may produce the germline difference seen at one junction end. The rearrangement uses TRBV5-8 and TRBJ2-3; D remains unclear. The CDR3 contains 13 residues. Germline V gene lookup returns CDR1 SGHTS and CDR2 YDEGEE. CDR3 in amino acids: CTSLFAVTDTQYF. CDR3 sequence (DNA): TGCACCAGCCTCTTCGCGGTCACAGATACGCAGTATTTT.